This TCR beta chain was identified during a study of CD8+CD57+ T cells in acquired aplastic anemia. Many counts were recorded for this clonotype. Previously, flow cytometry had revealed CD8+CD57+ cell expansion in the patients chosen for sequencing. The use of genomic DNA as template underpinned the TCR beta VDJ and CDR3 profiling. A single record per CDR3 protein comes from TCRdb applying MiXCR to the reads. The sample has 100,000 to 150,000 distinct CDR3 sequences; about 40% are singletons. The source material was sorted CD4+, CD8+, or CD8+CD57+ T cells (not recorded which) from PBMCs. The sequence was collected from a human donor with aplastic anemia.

The CDR3 DNA sequence: TGTGCCAGCAGCTCGGCTTCGAACACCGGGGAGCTGTTTTTT. It translates to CASSSASNTGELFF. J is TRBJ2-2 and V is TRBV12-3 or TRBV12-4; D not certain. The CDR3 runs 14 residues. V lost 6 bases, J lost 0 bases, and 8 bases lay in between.